This TCR beta chain was retrieved from a study of T cells in Graves' hyperthyroidism and ophthalmopathy. The CDR3 covers 14 residues. V lost 4 bases to trimming and J lost 10 bases, with 17 bases between them. Ten or more counts support this clonotype. Amplified TCR beta CDR3 regions derived from RNA transcripts. In the first-round RT-PCR of the TCR CDR3, the HTBI primer set was used. Each CDR3 protein is one row after TCRdb ran MiXCR on the multiplex PCR reads. The table shows about 640,000 distinct CDR3 sequences, with roughly 15% occurring only once. Material for sequencing was blood. The source of this sequence is a woman aged 45-65 years with Graves' ophthalmopathy. V usage is TRBV12-3 or TRBV12-4 and J usage is TRBJ2-1, with no clear D. CDR3 bases: TGTGCCAGCAGTTCAGTTTACCCCTCTCCGGAGCAGTTCTTC. This encodes CASSSVYPSPEQFF.